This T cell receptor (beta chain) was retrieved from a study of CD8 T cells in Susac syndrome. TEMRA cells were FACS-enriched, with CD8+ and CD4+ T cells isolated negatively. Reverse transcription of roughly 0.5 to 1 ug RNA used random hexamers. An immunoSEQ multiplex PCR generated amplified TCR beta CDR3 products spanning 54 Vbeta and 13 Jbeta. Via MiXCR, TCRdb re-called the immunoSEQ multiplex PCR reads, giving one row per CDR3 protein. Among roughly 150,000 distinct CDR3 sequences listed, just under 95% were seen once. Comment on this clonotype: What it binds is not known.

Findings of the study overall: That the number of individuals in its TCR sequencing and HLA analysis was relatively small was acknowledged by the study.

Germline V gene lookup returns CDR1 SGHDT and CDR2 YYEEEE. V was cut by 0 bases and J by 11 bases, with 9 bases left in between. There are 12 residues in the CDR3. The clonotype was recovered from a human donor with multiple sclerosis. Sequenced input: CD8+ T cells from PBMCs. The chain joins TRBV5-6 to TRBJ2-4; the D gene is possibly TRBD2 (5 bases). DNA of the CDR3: TGTGCCAGCAGCTTGGGAAACGGGGTTCAGTACTTC. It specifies CASSLGNGVQYF.